These 19 T cell receptor beta chains share one sample of origin, sequenced in a study of cytomegalovirus exposure and HLA in healthy donors. Libraries were prepared by immunoSEQ multiplex PCR; TCRdb keeps only in-frame clonotypes and omits some of them. The table lists under 250,000 clones, just over 90% of them singletons. The sample consisted of PBMCs. These receptors were taken from a woman aged 18-35 years in good health and CMV-seronegative.

V gene TRBV28 combines with J gene TRBJ1-4, with D uncertain. V gave up 5 bases and J gave up 3 bases, with 16 bases separating them. Germline V gene data show CDR1 as MDHEN and CDR2 as SYDVKM. The CDR3 extends over 16 amino acids. Written as DNA, the CDR3 is TGTGCCAGCAGTCCGCCGGTTCCGGGTCCTAATGAAAAACTGTTTTTT. Translated: CASSPPVPGPNEKLFF.

The chain recombines TRBV27 with TRBJ2-5; possible D gene TRBD2, 6 bases. Trimming took off 4 bases at V and 1 base at J, with 10 bases between the two ends. CDR1 and CDR2 (germline): MNHEY, SMNVEV (reference sequence). The CDR3 is made up of 14 amino acids. The CDR3 spells CASSSKRVQETQYF. Here the CDR3 DNA reads TGTGCCAGCAGTTCGAAGCGGGTCCAAGAGACCCAGTACTTC.

The chain couples TRBV27 to TRBJ1-1; D remains ambiguous. Per the germline V gene, CDR1 is MNHEY and CDR2 is SMNVEV (reference sequence). The CDR3 is 13 amino acids. V gave up 6 bases and J gave up 7 bases, with 15 bases separating them. As DNA, the CDR3 is TGTGCCAGCAGATCCAGCCCGGGGAGTGAAGCTTTCTTT. It specifies CASRSSPGSEAFF.

V usage is TRBV11-3 and J usage is TRBJ2-1; TRBD2 matches at 9 bases. This CDR3 contains 16 residues. The germline gives CDR1 SGHNT, CDR2 YENEEA. The V gene end was trimmed by 5 bases and the J gene end by 5 bases; junction bases not matched to a gene: 10. The CDR3 DNA reads TGTGCCAGCAGCCTCAGCAGTAGCGGGAGAAACAATGAGCAGTTCTTC. Its translation is CASSLSSSGRNNEQFF. The whole variable domain, remainder taken from reference TRBV11-3 and TRBJ2-1, is EAGVVQSPRYKIIEKKQPVAFWCNPISGHNTLYWYLQNLGQGPELLIRYENEEAVDDSQLPKDRFSAERLKGVDSTLKIQPAELGDSAVYLCASSLSSSGRNNEQFFGPGTRLTVL.

J is TRBJ1-1 and V is TRBV10-2; 8 positions agree with TRBD1. The ends lost 3 bases at V and 7 bases at J; junction bases unmatched: 4. The CDR3 runs 13 residues. The germline CDR1 and CDR2 sequences are WSHSY and SAAADI. The DNA of the CDR3 is TGCGCCAGCAGTGACGGCAGGGGGCGTGAAGCTTTCTTT. It yields the protein CASSDGRGREAFF.

Of note for this clone: An end of the junction does not agree with germline; a read error may underlie this. The V and J genes are TRBV13 and TRBJ2-2; D might be TRBD2 (5 bases). Germline V CDR1 and CDR2: PRHDT, FYEKMQ (reference sequence). This CDR3 spans 15 amino acids. DNA for the CDR3: TGTGCCAGCAGCTTAGTGGGCCCTCCCCACCGGGGAGCTGTTTTT. Protein sequence: CASSLVGPPHRGAVF.

This clone occurred a few times. This chain links TRBV30 with TRBJ1-2; TRBD1 agrees at 8 bases. The germline CDR1 and CDR2 sequences are GTSNPN and SVGIG (reference sequence). The CDR3 is 15 amino acids. V dropped 1 base and J dropped 8; count of bases not matched to a gene: 12. The CDR3 region has the DNA TGTGCCTGGAGTGCCCGGACAGGGAGAGGAAAGGGCTACACCTTC. Protein sequence: CAWSARTGRGKGYTF.

The V and J genes are TRBV5-5 and TRBJ1-3; D unresolved. This CDR3 is 15 amino acids long. Looked up from germline, CDR1 is SGHKS and CDR2 is YYEKEE (reference sequence). V was clipped by 3 bases and J by 2 bases, with 12 bases between them. CDR3 amino acids: CASSSTLTPGNTIYF. CDR3 bases: TGTGCCAGCAGCTCGACACTCACACCTGGAAACACCATATATTTT.

This clone was seen a handful of times. The chain employs TRBV4-1 and TRBJ1-5, with D perhaps TRBD1 (6 bases). The CDR3 consists of 16 residues. V lost 2 bases, J lost 2 bases, and 13 bases lay in between. Germline V CDR1 and CDR2: MGHRA, YSYEKL. The CDR3 reads CASSQFGGLGNQPQHF. CDR3 sequence (DNA): TGCGCCAGCAGCCAATTCGGGGGGCTTGGCAATCAGCCCCAGCATTTT.

This sequence joins TRBV6-1 and TRBJ1-1, with D perhaps matching TRBD1 (6 bases). The germline CDR1 and CDR2 sequences are MNHNS and SASEGT. Trimming shortened V by 3 bases and J by 4 bases, and 12 bases separated the two germline ends. This CDR3 comprises 14 residues. DNA of the CDR3: TGTGCCAGCAGTGACAGGGGAGTTGGCACTGAAGCTTTCTTT. It yields the protein CASSDRGVGTEAFF.

The chain employs TRBV2 and TRBJ2-2; 7 bases line up with TRBD2. Germline assignment: CDR1 SNHLY and CDR2 FYNNEI. J gave up 4 bases and V 5 bases, and 7 bases lay outside the gene matches. CDR3 size: 15 residues. CDR3 residues: CASSRAGVFTGELFF. The CDR3 nucleotides read TGTGCCAGCAGTCGCGCGGGAGTGTTCACCGGGGAGCTGTTTTTT.

This CDR3 reads CASSGAELEGTNYGYTF. DNA for the CDR3: TGTGCCAGCAGCGGAGCCGAGTTGGAGGGGACTAACTATGGCTACACCTTC. V usage is TRBV7-9 and J usage is TRBJ1-2, with a tentative D call TRBD1 (5 bases). The germline V gene has CDR1 SEHNR and CDR2 FQNEAQ (reference sequence). The CDR3 contains 17 residues. V was trimmed by 5 bases and J by 0 bases, leaving 19 bases between them. Looking up the rest from reference TRBV7-9 and TRBJ1-2 gives the full variable domain: DTGVSQNPRHKITKRGQNVTFRCDPISEHNRLYWYRQTLGQGPEFLTYFQNEAQLEKSRLLSDRFSAERPKGSFSTLEIQRTEQGDSAMYLCASSGAELEGTNYGYTFGSGTRLTVV.

The gene calls are TRBV5-1 and TRBJ2-7; D unresolved. This CDR3 has 14 amino acids. CDR1 SGHRS and CDR2 YFSETQ come from the germline V gene. Trimming removed 3 bases at V and 0 bases at J, with 10 bases between. The CDR3 is CASSYDSSSYEQYF. Written as DNA, the CDR3 is TGCGCCAGCAGCTACGACTCGAGCTCCTACGAGCAGTACTTC.

This clone was picked up a small number of times. The chain recombines TRBV5-4 with TRBJ1-2; TRBD1 is a possible D gene (5 bases). The CDR3 has 13 residues. The germline CDR1 and CDR2 sequences are SGHNT and YYREEE (reference sequence). The germline V and J ends were trimmed by 0 bases and 5 bases, with 8 bases remaining between them. CDR3 in amino acids: CASSLGGAYGYTF. The CDR3 region has the DNA TGTGCCAGCAGCTTGGGTGGGGCATATGGCTACACCTTC.

This rearrangement joins TRBV6-1 to TRBJ1-2, with D possibly matching TRBD1 (5 bases). Germline V gene sequence: CDR1 MNHNS, CDR2 SASEGT. The CDR3 spans 15 residues. V was trimmed by 4 bases and J by 4 bases, leaving 16 bases between them. CDR3 residues: CASSVSWGPLYGYTF. The CDR3 DNA sequence: TGTGCCAGCAGTGTCTCGTGGGGCCCACTCTATGGCTACACCTTC.

This clone was seen a handful of times. The V call is TRBV5-1, the J call TRBJ2-3, with 15 bases that match TRBD2. From germline, CDR1 is SGHRS and CDR2 YFSETQ. The CDR3 extends over 19 amino acids. With V trimmed by 4 bases and J by 4 bases, 13 bases remained unmatched. CDR3 loop: CASSPRTSGRAVVPDTQYF. The CDR3 coding sequence is TGCGCCAGCAGCCCCCGGACTAGCGGGAGGGCGGTTGTCCCAGATACGCAGTATTTT.

This chain links TRBV11-2 with TRBJ2-5, with 8 bases matching TRBD1. This CDR3 has 15 residues. Germline CDR1 is SGHAT and CDR2 is FQNNGV. The V segment lost 1 base and the J segment 5 bases; nucleotides outside the gene matches: 6. The CDR3 nucleotides are TGTGCCAGCAGCTTAGTTGCCACAGGGGGTGAGACCCAGTACTTC. Translation gives CASSLVATGGETQYF.

This rearrangement joins TRBV4-1 to TRBJ2-7; unclear D gene. The CDR3 is 11 amino acids. The germline V and J ends were trimmed by 1 base and 5 bases, with 3 bases remaining between them. The germline V gene has CDR1 MGHRA and CDR2 YSYEKL. For the CDR3, the DNA is TGCGCCAGCAGCCAAGGCGACGAGCAGTACTTC. It codes for CASSQGDEQYF.

The chain couples TRBV6-1 to TRBJ1-5; no firm D call. Germline assignment: CDR1 MNHNS and CDR2 SASEGT. The CDR3 totals 13 residues. V lost 8 bases, J lost 7 bases, and 15 bases lay in between. The CDR3 DNA reads TGTGCCAGCGTCGTGTGGGGAGAGCAGCCCCAGCATTTT. This translates into CASVVWGEQPQHF.